Following are 25 T cell receptor beta chains from one sample sequenced in a study of identical twins. TCRdb passed the 5' RACE reads through MiXCR, listing each CDR3 protein once. The data contain approximately 210,000 distinct CDR3 sequences, 6.5% of them singletons. The same data also went into a second study, on T cells expressing NK-cell markers.

The sequenced material came from CD8+ T cells sorted from blood. The receptors come from a woman aged 18-29 years in good health.

CDR3 in amino acids: CASILVRDYTGELFF. In DNA, the CDR3 is TGTGCCAGCATTCTCGTTAGGGACTACACCGGGGAGCTGTTTTTT. The V gene is TRBV7-9, the J gene TRBJ2-2; perhaps TRBD2 as D (6 bases). The CDR3 is 15 residues long. V was cut by 7 bases and J by 3 bases, with 15 bases left in between. Per germline, CDR1 SEHNR and CDR2 FQNEAQ (reference sequence).

A few counts support this clonotype. The rearrangement uses TRBV5-6 and TRBJ2-7, with D tentatively TRBD2 (5 bases). Trimming stripped 1 base from V and 1 base from J, with 9 bases between. This CDR3 contains 14 residues. Germline loops: CDR1 SGHDT, CDR2 YYEEEE. CDR3 protein: CASSLWTLSYEQYF. In DNA form, the CDR3 reads TGTGCCAGCAGCTTGTGGACTCTATCCTACGAGCAGTACTTC.

This clonotype has only a few counts. The gene calls are TRBV2 and TRBJ1-4; TRBD1 agrees at 9 bases. The CDR3 sequence is 13 residues long. CDR1 is SNHLY, CDR2 FYNNEI, per germline. Trimming cost V 11 bases and J 5 bases; bases outside gene matches: 6. CDR3 protein: CAARDRENEKLFF. The CDR3 DNA is TGTGCCGCAAGGGACAGGGAGAATGAAAAACTGTTTTTT.

About this clonotype: This may be a read error, as it is one base from a much larger clone. The chain has TRBV29-1 and TRBJ2-1; TRBD2 is a possible D gene (7 bases). The CDR3 has 16 residues. In germline, CDR1 is SQVTM, CDR2 ANQGSEA. CDR3 sequence (DNA): TGCAGCGTTGATGGGTCCGGGGGGACACCATACAATAAGCAGTTCTTC. Translation gives CSVDGSGGTPYNKQFF.

This clonotype was counted at least ten times. The CDR3: CSVEGVQGVEETQYF. Written as DNA, the CDR3 is TGCAGCGTTGAAGGGGTTCAGGGAGTAGAAGAGACCCAGTACTTC. The V call is TRBV29-1, the J call TRBJ2-5; TRBD1 or TRBD2 may be the D gene (5 bases each). Germline V CDR1 and CDR2: SQVTM, ANQGSEA. The CDR3 totals 15 residues. The V end lost 1 base, the J end lost 3 bases, and 15 bases lay between the germline ends.

In this sample, this clonotype turned up many times. CDR3 bases: TGCAGCGTTGGCGAGTCTCGTACGGAAGAAAAACTGTTTTTT. This translates into CSVGESRTEEKLFF. V gene TRBV29-1 combines with J gene TRBJ1-4; D call uncertain. The CDR3 loop spans 14 amino acids. Trimming took off 4 bases at V and 8 bases at J, with 17 bases between the two ends. CDR1 is SQVTM, CDR2 ANQGSEA, per germline.

The chain has TRBV12-3 or TRBV12-4 and TRBJ2-3, with 11 bases lining up with TRBD2. The CDR3 sequence is 16 residues long. With V trimmed by 5 bases and J by 11 bases, 15 bases remained unmatched. For the CDR3, the DNA is TGTGCCAGCAGTCCCCCCCCGGGACTAGCGGATCCGGGGCAGTATTTT. Its translation is CASSPPPGLADPGQYF.

This clonotype was observed a handful of times. This chain connects TRBV6-5 to TRBJ1-1; D is unclear. The CDR3 sequence is 14 residues long. V dropped 2 bases and J dropped 2 bases, with 9 bases sitting between them. Germline CDR1 and CDR2: MNHEY and SVGAGI. CDR3 amino acids: CASSYGVLNTEAFF. The CDR3 DNA sequence: TGTGCCAGCAGTTACGGGGTACTAAACACTGAAGCTTTCTTT.

This clonotype was observed a few times. This sequence joins TRBV29-1 and TRBJ1-2, with TRBD1 identical over 10 bases. Losses at the gene ends were 7 bases for V and 2 bases for J; bases not matched to a gene: 16. CDR1 and CDR2 (germline): SQVTM, ANQGSEA. The CDR3 consists of 17 residues. Here the CDR3 reads CSANSRDRGHKNYGYTF. The CDR3, as DNA: TGCAGCGCAAATAGCCGGGACAGGGGACATAAGAACTATGGCTACACCTTC.

CDR3 protein: CAWSEGALHF. The DNA for the CDR3 is TGTGCCTGGTCAGAAGGGGCCCTCCACTTT. This sequence joins TRBV30 and TRBJ1-6; TRBD1 might be the D (5 bases). Trimming stripped 5 bases from V and 14 bases from J, with 10 bases between. The CDR3 is 10 residues long. CDR1 and CDR2 (germline): GTSNPN, SVGIG (reference sequence).

The chain carries TRBV2 and TRBJ2-1, with 7 bases lining up with TRBD1. CDR3 length: 15 residues. Germline CDR1 is SNHLY and CDR2 is FYNNEI. The trim removed 7 bases at V and 3 bases at J, leaving 9 bases unmatched. CDR3 protein: CASKSTGVGYNEQFF. The CDR3 nucleotides are TGTGCCAGCAAGTCAACAGGGGTGGGCTACAATGAGCAGTTCTTC.

This sequence joins TRBV9 and TRBJ2-2; 7 nucleotides align to TRBD1. The V gene's germline CDR1 is SGDLS and CDR2 YYNGEE. V was clipped by 4 bases and J by 3 bases; unmatched bases: 9. This CDR3 has 16 amino acids. The CDR3 here is CASSYRDSRDTGELFF. CDR3 coding DNA: TGTGCCAGCAGCTACAGGGACAGTCGCGACACCGGGGAGCTGTTTTTT.

There are many counts of this clonotype. V and J are TRBV27 and TRBJ2-6; D ambiguous. The CDR3 has 12 amino acids. The V end lost 4 bases, the J end lost 4 bases, and 2 bases lay between the germline ends. Germline V gene sequence: CDR1 MNHEY, CDR2 SMNVEV (reference sequence). DNA of the CDR3: TGTGCCAGCAGTTCCGGGGCCAACGTCCTGACTTTC. This encodes CASSSGANVLTF.

This clonotype was detected many times. The rearrangement joins TRBV12-3 or TRBV12-4 to TRBJ2-1; D remains ambiguous. This CDR3 has 12 amino acids. The V and J ends lost 8 bases and 6 bases respectively, with 11 bases between them. The chain's CDR3 is CASSGSSNEQFF. CDR3 DNA: TGTGCCAGCTCGGGTAGCAGCAATGAGCAGTTCTTC.

This clonotype was observed many times. The V call is TRBV27, the J call TRBJ2-7; D possibly uses TRBD1 or TRBD2 (5 bases each). Germline V CDR1 and CDR2: MNHEY, SMNVEV (reference sequence). Between the trimmed V and J ends, which lost 0 bases and 5 bases, there was a span of 14 bases. The CDR3 is 15 amino acids. Written as DNA, the CDR3 is TGTGCCAGCAGTTTATCACGGGGCGCAAGCCACGAGCAGTACTTC. It yields the protein CASSLSRGASHEQYF.

In its sample, this clonotype was seen many times. The chain employs TRBV12-3 or TRBV12-4 and TRBJ2-3, with TRBD2 identical over 11 bases. With V trimmed by 4 bases and J by 3 bases, 9 bases remained unmatched. The CDR3 spans 17 residues. Here the CDR3 DNA reads TGTGCCAGCAGTTCAGATAGCGGGGGGGCCGGAACAGATACGCAGTATTTT. It yields the protein CASSSDSGGAGTDTQYF.

This clonotype was recorded a few times. The chain has TRBV5-6 and TRBJ2-1; 10 bases fit TRBD2. Germline V gives CDR1 SGHDT, CDR2 YYEEEE. The CDR3 totals 15 residues. Germline trimming cut 3 bases from V and 3 bases from J; bases unmatched to any gene: 3. CDR3 DNA sequence: TGTGCCAGCAGCTCGTGGACTAGCGGCTACAATGAGCAGTTCTTC. This gives the protein CASSSWTSGYNEQFF.

This clonotype was seen at least ten times. This chain uses TRBV6-2 or TRBV6-3 with TRBJ2-1; D uncertain. Germline V gene lookup returns CDR1 MNHEY and CDR2 SVGEGT. Trimming pared 4 bases from V and 5 bases from J, leaving 6 bases between. CDR3 length: 12 residues. CDR3 bases: TGTGCCAGCAGTTGGACCCACAATGAGCAGTTCTTC. Its translation: CASSWTHNEQFF.

This clonotype was seen many times. The J gene is TRBJ2-7, the V gene TRBV7-9; no definite D call. CDR1 SEHNR and CDR2 FQNEAQ come from the germline V gene (reference sequence). The CDR3 runs 11 residues. V lost 1 base and J lost 5, with 3 bases in between. The CDR3 coding sequence is TGTGCCAGCAGCTTAGTTGACGAGCAGTACTTC. Translation: CASSLVDEQYF. Filled out from reference TRBV7-9 and TRBJ2-7, the complete variable domain reads DTGVSQNPRHKITKRGQNVTFRCDPISEHNRLYWYRQTLGQGPEFLTYFQNEAQLEKSRLLSDRFSAERPKGSFSTLEIQRTEQGDSAMYLCASSLVDEQYFGPGTRLTVT.

This clonotype was seen a few times. The rearrangement uses TRBV2 and TRBJ2-1, with D possibly being TRBD2 (7 bases). Germline V gene data show CDR1 as SNHLY and CDR2 as FYNNEI. The CDR3 consists of 15 residues. Trimming took 9 bases from V and 3 from J, leaving 18 bases between them. The CDR3 nucleotides are TGTGCCAGTAGGGGGGGAGCCTCATTCTACAATGAGCAGTTCTTC. Its translation is CASRGGASFYNEQFF. The variable domain in full, with the rest retrieved from reference TRBV2 and TRBJ2-1, is EPEVTQTPSHQVTQMGQEVILRCVPISNHLYFYWYRQILGQKVEFLVSFYNNEISEKSEIFDDQFSVERPDGSNFTLKIRSTKLEDSAMYFCASRGGASFYNEQFFGPGTRLTVL.

This clonotype was counted a few times. The CDR3 DNA reads TGTGCCAGCAGCTTACAGTCGGCAGATGGGGACGAGCAGTACTTC. It encodes CASSLQSADGDEQYF. The rearrangement links TRBV7-8 to TRBJ2-7; D not resolved. In germline, CDR1 is SGHVS, CDR2 FQNEAQ. V shed 2 bases and J shed 5 bases, with 16 bases lying between them. This CDR3 has 15 amino acids.

Ten or more counts support this clonotype. The CDR3 sequence is CASSLELGAETQYF. CDR3 in DNA: TGTGCCAGCAGCTTAGAACTTGGCGCGGAGACCCAGTACTTC. The chain uses TRBV7-9 and TRBJ2-5; D call uncertain. Germline V lookup: CDR1 SEHNR, CDR2 FQNEAQ (reference sequence). This CDR3 comprises 14 residues. The ends were cut back, 1 base at V and 5 bases at J, with 11 bases in the middle.

Ten or more counts support this clonotype. The gene calls are TRBV3-1 and TRBJ2-1, with 11 bases lining up with TRBD2. V gave up 8 bases and J gave up 8 bases; unmatched junction bases: 8. The CDR3 has 14 amino acids. CDR1 is LGHDT and CDR2 is YNNKEL in the germline V gene (reference sequence). The CDR3 reads CASSSTSGRDEQFF. As DNA, the CDR3 is TGTGCCAGCTCCTCCACTAGCGGGAGAGATGAGCAGTTCTTC.

J is TRBJ2-1 and V is TRBV19, with TRBD1 identical over 10 bases. The trim removed 3 bases at V and 4 bases at J, leaving 3 bases unmatched. CDR3 length: 15 amino acids. Per the germline V gene, CDR1 is LNHDA and CDR2 is SQIVND (reference sequence). The CDR3 sequence: CASSIDRGRYNEQFF. The DNA of the CDR3 is TGTGCCAGTAGTATCGACAGGGGGCGATACAATGAGCAGTTCTTC.

The table lists this clonotype with a few counts. The rearrangement uses TRBV20-1 and TRBJ2-7; 10 bases map to TRBD2. V shed 2 bases and J 5 bases; nucleotides not matched to a gene: 6. This CDR3 has 14 amino acids. From germline, CDR1 is DFQATT and CDR2 SNEGSKA (reference sequence). This CDR3 reads CSARQREGGNEQYF. In DNA form, the CDR3 reads TGCAGTGCTAGACAGCGGGAGGGCGGAAACGAGCAGTACTTC.